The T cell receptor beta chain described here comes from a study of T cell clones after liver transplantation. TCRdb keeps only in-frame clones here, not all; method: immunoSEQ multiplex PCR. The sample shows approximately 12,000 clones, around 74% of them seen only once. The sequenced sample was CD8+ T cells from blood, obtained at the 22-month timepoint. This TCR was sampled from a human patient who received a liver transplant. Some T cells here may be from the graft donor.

CDR3 bases: TGTGCCAGCAGCCGCCTATCAGGGGGACAGGGGGCGATCGGGGAGCTGTTTTTT. Residues: CASSRLSGGQGAIGELFF. The chain links TRBV4-2 to TRBJ2-2; 12 nucleotides agree with TRBD1. With V trimmed by 4 bases and J by 7 bases, 13 bases remained unmatched. This CDR3 region has 18 residues. Germline V gives CDR1 LGHNA, CDR2 YNFKEQ.